This T cell receptor (beta chain) was found in a study of T cells after yellow fever vaccination. Study-level background: It was SMART-Seq v4 Ultra Low Input that prepared the fractions with low cell numbers. Study outcomes and limitations: Subsequent to the booster, the majority of primary-vaccination clones reappeared (96% CD4, approximately 85% CD8).

Comments on this clonotype: The antigen is not known. At one end the junction does not follow the germline gene, possibly because of a read error.

MiXCR, applied by TCRdb to the 5' RACE reads, yields one record per CDR3 protein. This table holds approximately 260,000 distinct CDR3 sequences, 10% to 15% found once. Germline-derived CDR1 and CDR2 are DFQATT and SNEGSKA (reference sequence). The CDR3 has 16 amino acids. The source was CD4+ T cells sorted from PBMCs, collected 45 days after the yellow fever booster vaccination. The source is a man aged 25-40 years who received the YFV17D yellow fever vaccine. The J gene is TRBJ2-1, the V gene TRBV20-1, with 7 bases aligning to TRBD2. This CDR3 reads CIARVASGTTLNEQFF. As DNA, the CDR3 is TGCATTGCTAGAGTGGCGAGCGGGACCACCCTCAATGAGCAGTTCTTC.